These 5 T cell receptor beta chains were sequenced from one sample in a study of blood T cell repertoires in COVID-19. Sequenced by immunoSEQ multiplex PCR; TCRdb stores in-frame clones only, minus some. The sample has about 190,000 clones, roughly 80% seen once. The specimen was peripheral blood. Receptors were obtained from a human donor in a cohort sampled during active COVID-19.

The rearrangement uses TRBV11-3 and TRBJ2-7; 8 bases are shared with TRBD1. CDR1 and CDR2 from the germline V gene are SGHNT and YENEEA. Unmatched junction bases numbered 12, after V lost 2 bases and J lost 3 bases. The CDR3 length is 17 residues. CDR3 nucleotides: TGTGCCAGCAGCTTACAAGGGCGTGACAGGGGCTTCTACGAGCAGTACGTC. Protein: CASSLQGRDRGFYEQYV.

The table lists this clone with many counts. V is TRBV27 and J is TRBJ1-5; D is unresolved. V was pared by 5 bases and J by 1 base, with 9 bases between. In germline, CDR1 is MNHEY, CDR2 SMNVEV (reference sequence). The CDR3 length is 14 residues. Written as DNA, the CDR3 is TGTGCCAGCAGTCGCGCACAGAGCAATCAGCCCCAGCATTTT. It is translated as CASSRAQSNQPQHF.

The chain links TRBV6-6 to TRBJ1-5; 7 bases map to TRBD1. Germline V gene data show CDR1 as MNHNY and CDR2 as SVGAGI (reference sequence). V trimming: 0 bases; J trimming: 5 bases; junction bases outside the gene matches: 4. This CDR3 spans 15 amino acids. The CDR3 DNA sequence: TGTGCCAGCAGTTACTCGGACAGGCGAGATCAGCCCCAGCATTTT. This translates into CASSYSDRRDQPQHF.

The CDR3 DNA sequence: TGTGCCAGCAGCCAAACCTTGCGTGGGCCCCAGCATTTT. Translating gives CASSQTLRGPQHF. The chain recombines TRBV14 with TRBJ1-5; D unresolved. V lost 2 bases and J 9 bases, leaving 11 bases between the germline ends. The CDR3 is 13 residues long. Germline values: CDR1 SGHDN, CDR2 FVKESK.

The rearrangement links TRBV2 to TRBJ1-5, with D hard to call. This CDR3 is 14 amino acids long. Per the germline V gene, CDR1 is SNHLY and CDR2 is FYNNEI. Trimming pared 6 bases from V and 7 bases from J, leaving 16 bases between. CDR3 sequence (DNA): TGTGCCAGCAGCGGAGGATGGGTAGGACAGCCCCAGCATTTT. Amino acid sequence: CASSGGWVGQPQHF.